The sequence of this TCR beta chain was determined in a study of graft-versus-host responses after intestinal transplantation. Study observations and caveats: Early post-transplant declines in HvG were associated with peak levels of circulating GvH clones. Allografts from individuals with graft-donor T cell macrochimerism displayed high graft-versus-host to host-versus-graft clonal ratios.

TCRdb's copy holds only in-frame clones and misses some; the assay was immunoSEQ multiplex PCR. The data show 120,000 or so clones, with around 93% seen just once and roughly 0.5% held by the top ten. This clone has only one observation. Its antigen is currently unknown. This CDR3 is 15 amino acids long. V was pared by 0 bases and J by 1 base, with 7 bases between. Germline V gene data show CDR1 as SGDLS and CDR2 as YYNGEE. The chain recombines TRBV9 with TRBJ2-2, with D possibly matching TRBD2 (5 bases). This clonotype originated in a human donor who received an intestinal transplant. The sequencing used unstimulated CD8+ T cells sorted from spleen or lymph node cells, collected before intestinal transplant. CDR3: CASSVGTVNTGELFF. DNA for the CDR3: TGTGCCAGCAGCGTAGGGACTGTGAACACCGGGGAGCTGTTTTTT.